This T cell receptor (beta chain) comes out of a study of regulatory T cells in long-lasting Graves disease. According to the study, TCR beta libraries were built with iRepertoire HTBI primers and CDR3-region Arm-PCR. TCRdb itself ran the multiplex PCR reads through MiXCR, one entry per CDR3 protein. The table shows some 410,000 distinct CDR3 sequences, with 16% occurring only once. Germline loops: CDR1 MDHEN, CDR2 SYDVKM. The CDR3 has 16 amino acids. The trim removed 5 bases at V and 4 bases at J, leaving 13 bases unmatched. This clonotype occurred many times. Specified time point: newly diagnosed GD, antithyroid drugs for less than 3 months. The TCR library was made from RNA that had been extracted from PBMCs in TRIzol. This sample also belongs to another study, concerning T cells in Graves' hyperthyroidism and ophthalmopathy. That report adds: The HTBI primer set served for first-round RT-PCR of the TCR CDR3.

This TCR was sampled from a woman aged 30 to 39 with Graves disease. The V call is TRBV28, the J call TRBJ2-7, with 8 bases aligning to TRBD2. The sequencing used peripheral blood mononuclear cells (PBMCs), collected at new diagnosis, from a patient treated with antithyroid drugs. CDR3 nucleotide sequence: TGTGCCAGCAGTCAACCGCGCGGGAGGCCCCCGTACGAGCAGTACTTC. Its protein product is CASSQPRGRPPYEQYF. Looking up the rest from reference TRBV28 and TRBJ2-7 gives the full variable domain: DVKVTQSSRYLVKRTGEKVFLECVQDMDHENMFWYRQDPGLGLRLIYFSYDVKMKEKGDIPEGYSVSREKKERFSLILESASTNQTSMYLCASSQPRGRPPYEQYFGPGTRLTVT.